This T cell receptor (beta chain) was captured by sequencing in a study of T cells in tuberculosis. The CDR3 totals 13 residues. Germline CDR1 is SGHNT and CDR2 is YENEEA. V lost 5 bases, J lost 5 bases, and 12 bases lay in between. Only in-frame clones appear in the TCRdb table, and some are missing; sequencing was by immunoSEQ multiplex PCR. Altogether about 29,000 clones are present, 90% to 95% being singletons, with the ten largest covering less than 5.5%. On average roughly 100,000 T cells per donor were immunosequenced. V and J are TRBV11-3 and TRBJ1-1; D call uncertain. The source is a donor aged 5-35 years with latent tuberculosis or without tuberculosis infection. Source material: PBMCs. CDR3 nucleotides: TGTGCCAGCAGCCTAATGGAGGGTACTGAAGCTTTCTTT. Translated, it gives CASSLMEGTEAFF. Drawing the rest from reference TRBV11-3 and TRBJ1-1, the complete variable domain is EAGVVQSPRYKIIEKKQPVAFWCNPISGHNTLYWYLQNLGQGPELLIRYENEEAVDDSQLPKDRFSAERLKGVDSTLKIQPAELGDSAVYLCASSLMEGTEAFFGQGTRLTVV.